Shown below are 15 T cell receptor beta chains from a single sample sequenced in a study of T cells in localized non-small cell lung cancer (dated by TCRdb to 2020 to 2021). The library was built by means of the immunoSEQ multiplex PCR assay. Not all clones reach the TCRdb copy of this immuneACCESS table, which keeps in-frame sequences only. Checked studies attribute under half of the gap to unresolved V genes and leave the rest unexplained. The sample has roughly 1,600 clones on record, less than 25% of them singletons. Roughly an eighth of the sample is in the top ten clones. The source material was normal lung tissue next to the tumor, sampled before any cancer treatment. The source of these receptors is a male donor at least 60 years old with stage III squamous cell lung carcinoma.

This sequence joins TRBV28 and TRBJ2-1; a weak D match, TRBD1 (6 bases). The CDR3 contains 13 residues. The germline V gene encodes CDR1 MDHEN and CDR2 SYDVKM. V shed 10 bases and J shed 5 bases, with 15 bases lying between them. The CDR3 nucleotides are TGTGCCAACAGGGAACGGGGAAACAATGAGCAGTTCTTC. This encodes CANRERGNNEQFF.

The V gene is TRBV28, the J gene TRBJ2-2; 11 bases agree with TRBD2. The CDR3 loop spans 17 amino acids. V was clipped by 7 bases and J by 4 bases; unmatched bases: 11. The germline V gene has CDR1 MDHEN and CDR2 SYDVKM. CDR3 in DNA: TGTGCCAGCATGTCACTAGCGGGAGCATCGGGCACCGGGGAGCTGTTTTTT. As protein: CASMSLAGASGTGELFF.

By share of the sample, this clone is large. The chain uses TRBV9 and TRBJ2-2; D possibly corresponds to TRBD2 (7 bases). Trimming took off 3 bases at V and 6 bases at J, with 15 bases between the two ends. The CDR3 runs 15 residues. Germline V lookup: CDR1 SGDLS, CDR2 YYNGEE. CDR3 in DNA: TGTGCCAGCAGCGGTACGGGGGGCCTTCCCGGGGAGCTGTTTTTT. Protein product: CASSGTGGLPGELFF.

Written as DNA, the CDR3 is TGTGCCAGTAGTCCCGGGACAGGGGACGAGCAGTACTTC. It translates to CASSPGTGDEQYF. The chain is built from TRBV19 and TRBJ2-7, with 10 bases that match TRBD1. Germline loops: CDR1 LNHDA, CDR2 SQIVND (reference sequence). Trimming took 5 bases from V and 5 from J; bases not matched to a gene: 3. The CDR3 is 13 amino acids.

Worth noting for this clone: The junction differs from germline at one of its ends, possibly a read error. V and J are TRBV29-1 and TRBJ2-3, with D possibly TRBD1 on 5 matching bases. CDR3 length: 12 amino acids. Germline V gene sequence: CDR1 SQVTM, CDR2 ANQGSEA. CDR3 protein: CSGEQVSDTQYF. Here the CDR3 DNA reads TGCAGCGGTGAACAGGTGTCAGATACGCAGTATTTT.

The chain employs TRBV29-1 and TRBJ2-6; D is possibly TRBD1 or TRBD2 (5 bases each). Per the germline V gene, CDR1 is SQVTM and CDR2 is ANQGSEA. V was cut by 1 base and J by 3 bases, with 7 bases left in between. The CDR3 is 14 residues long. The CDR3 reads CSVEGGNGANVLTF. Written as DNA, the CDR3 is TGCAGCGTTGAAGGGGGGAATGGGGCCAACGTCCTGACTTTC.

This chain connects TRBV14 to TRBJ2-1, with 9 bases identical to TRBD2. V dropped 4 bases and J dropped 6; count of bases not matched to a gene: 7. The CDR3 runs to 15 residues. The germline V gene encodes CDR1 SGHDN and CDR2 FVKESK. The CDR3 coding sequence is TGTGCCAGCAGCCCCCTCGGCGGGAGGGCCAATGAGCAGTTCTTC. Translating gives CASSPLGGRANEQFF.

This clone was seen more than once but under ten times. DNA for the CDR3: TGTGCCAGCAGTGGATCGGACAGTCCTACCTACGAGCAGTACTTC. It is translated as CASSGSDSPTYEQYF. This chain links TRBV9 with TRBJ2-7; weak D call: TRBD1 (6 bases). V lost 5 bases and J 2 bases, leaving 17 bases between the germline ends. Germline CDR1 reads SGDLS; CDR2 reads YYNGEE. The CDR3 loop spans 15 amino acids.

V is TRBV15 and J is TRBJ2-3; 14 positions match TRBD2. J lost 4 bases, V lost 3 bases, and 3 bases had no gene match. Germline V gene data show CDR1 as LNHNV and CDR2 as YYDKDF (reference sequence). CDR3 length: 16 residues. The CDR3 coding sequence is TGTGCCACCAGCAGTGGACTAGCGGGAGGAGCAGATACGCAGTATTTT. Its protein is CATSSGLAGGADTQYF. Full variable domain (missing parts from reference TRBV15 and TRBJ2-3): DAMVIQNPRYQVTQFGKPVTLSCSQTLNHNVMYWYQQKSSQAPKLLFHYYDKDFNNEADTPDNFQSRRPNTSFCFLDIRSPGLGDTAMYLCATSSGLAGGADTQYFGPGTRLTVL.

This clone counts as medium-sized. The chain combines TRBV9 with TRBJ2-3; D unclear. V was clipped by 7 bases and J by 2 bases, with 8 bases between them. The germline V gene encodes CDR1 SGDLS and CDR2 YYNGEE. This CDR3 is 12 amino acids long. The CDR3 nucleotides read TGTGCCAGCGGATCGGACACAGATACGCAGTATTTT. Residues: CASGSDTDTQYF.

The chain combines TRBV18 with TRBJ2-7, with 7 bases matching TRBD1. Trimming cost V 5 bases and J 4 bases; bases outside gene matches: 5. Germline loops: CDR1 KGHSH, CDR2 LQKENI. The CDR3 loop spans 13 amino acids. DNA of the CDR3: TGTGCCAGCTCAATTACAGGGGTGTACGAGCAGTACTTC. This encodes CASSITGVYEQYF.

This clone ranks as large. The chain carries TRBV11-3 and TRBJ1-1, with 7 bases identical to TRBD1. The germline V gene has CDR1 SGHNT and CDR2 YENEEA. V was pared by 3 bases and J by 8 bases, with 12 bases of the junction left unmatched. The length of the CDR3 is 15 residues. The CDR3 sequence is CASSLPRTGVPEAFF. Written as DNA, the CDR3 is TGTGCCAGCAGCTTGCCACGGACAGGAGTTCCCGAAGCTTTCTTT.

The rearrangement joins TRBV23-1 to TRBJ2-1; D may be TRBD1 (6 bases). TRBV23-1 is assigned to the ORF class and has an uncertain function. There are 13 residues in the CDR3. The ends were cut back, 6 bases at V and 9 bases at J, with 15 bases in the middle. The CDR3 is CASSQGFGIEQFF. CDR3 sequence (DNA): TGCGCCAGCAGCCAGGGGTTTGGCATTGAGCAGTTCTTC.

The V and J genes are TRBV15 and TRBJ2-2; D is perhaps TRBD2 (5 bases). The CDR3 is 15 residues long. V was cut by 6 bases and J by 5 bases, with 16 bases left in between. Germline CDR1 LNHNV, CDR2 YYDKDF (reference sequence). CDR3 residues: CATRIGKYSTGELFF. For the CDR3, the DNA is TGTGCCACCAGGATCGGGAAATATTCGACCGGGGAGCTGTTTTTT.

The CDR3 loop reads CASSPGLGTGTGELFF. CDR3 DNA sequence: TGTGCCAGCAGCCCCGGGTTAGGGACGGGGACCGGGGAGCTGTTTTTT. This chain links TRBV11-3 with TRBJ2-2; D may be TRBD1 or TRBD2 (5 bases each). CDR3 length equals 16 residues. Trimming left V 5 bases short and J 5 bases short, with 18 bases between. In germline, CDR1 is SGHNT, CDR2 YENEEA.